These 27 T cell receptor beta chains originate from one sample sequenced in a study of blood T cells in healthy people across ages. Then a second PCR, running about 7 to 11 cycles, was carried out with a sample-barcoded 5' primer and a J-beta primer mix. TCRdb recomputed calls from the 5' RACE reads with MiXCR, one row per CDR3 protein. Here the sample spans about 800,000 distinct CDR3 sequences, roughly 46% being singletons. Sequencing was carried out using blood. The receptors come from a man aged 80 or over in good health.

The chain has TRBV27 and TRBJ1-6; TRBD1 agrees at 7 bases. Germline assignment: CDR1 MNHEY and CDR2 SMNVEV (reference sequence). This CDR3 is built from 14 residues. The V segment lost 6 bases and the J segment 3 bases; nucleotides outside the gene matches: 2. The CDR3 reads CASSGTVYNSPLHF. CDR3 DNA sequence: TGTGCCAGCAGCGGGACAGTCTATAATTCACCCCTCCACTTT.

With regard to this clonotype: Just one base apart from a much larger clone, this may be a read error. The chain links TRBV20-1 to TRBJ2-7; 10 positions match TRBD2. This CDR3 comprises 13 residues. The germline gives CDR1 DFQATT, CDR2 SNEGSKA (reference sequence). The DNA for the CDR3 is TGCAGTGCCCTCCTAGCGGGAGCCTACGTGCAGTACTTC. It codes for CSALLAGAYVQYF.

V is TRBV6-2 or TRBV6-3 and J is TRBJ2-7, with unresolved D. With the DNA end fitting TRBJ2-5 better, the J assignment may be wrong. CDR1 and CDR2 (germline): MNHEY, SVGEGT. The CDR3 is made up of 12 amino acids. CDR3 in DNA: TGTGCCAGCAGTTACTCACCCGAGACCCAGTACTTC. Translating it yields CASSYSPETQYF.

This clonotype was found many times. The genes are TRBV20-1 and TRBJ2-1; tentative D call: TRBD2 (7 bases). Germline-derived CDR1 and CDR2 are DFQATT and SNEGSKA (reference sequence). Trimming stripped 5 bases from V and 7 bases from J, with 15 bases between. The CDR3 contains 13 residues. The CDR3 spells CSALRGLSNEQFF. CDR3 nucleotides: TGCAGTGCTCTGCGGGGGCTCTCGAATGAGCAGTTCTTC.

This clonotype was picked up a small number of times. The chain couples TRBV30 to TRBJ2-3; maybe TRBD2 (6 bases). Germline lookup yields CDR1 GTSNPN and CDR2 SVGIG (reference sequence). With 8 bases removed from V and 2 bases from J, the gap between germline ends came to 17 bases. The CDR3 is 14 residues long. The CDR3 sequence: CAATQWRDTDTQYF. CDR3 DNA sequence: TGTGCCGCAACGCAATGGCGGGACACAGATACGCAGTATTTT.

The V and J genes are TRBV29-1 and TRBJ2-4; TRBD2 matches 14 bases. The CDR3 runs to 14 residues. The junction had 5 bases not matched to a gene; V was cut back by 7 bases and J by 6 bases. Germline CDR1 SQVTM, CDR2 ANQGSEA. CDR3 protein: CSGLAGGGRNIQYF. CDR3 DNA sequence: TGCAGCGGACTAGCGGGAGGGGGTAGAAACATTCAGTACTTC.

The V and J genes are TRBV24-1 and TRBJ2-3, with 9 positions matching TRBD1. With V trimmed by 3 bases and J by 0 bases, 9 bases remained unmatched. The germline V gene has CDR1 KGHDR and CDR2 SFDVKD. The CDR3 extends over 18 amino acids. The CDR3 reads CATSDGGGTGTSTDTQYF. DNA for the CDR3: TGTGCCACCAGTGATGGAGGAGGGACAGGGACCAGCACAGATACGCAGTATTTT.

This clonotype was found a few times. J is TRBJ2-2 and V is TRBV18, with D unclear. The V end was cut by 5 bases, the J end by 5 bases, with 9 bases between. This CDR3 is 13 amino acids long. The V gene's germline CDR1 is KGHSH and CDR2 LQKENI. The CDR3 region is CASSSDLTGELFF. In nucleotides, the CDR3 is TGTGCCAGCTCATCGGATTTAACCGGGGAGCTGTTTTTT.

V gene TRBV5-6 combines with J gene TRBJ1-4, with TRBD1 identical over 10 bases. This CDR3 region has 15 residues. V gave up 4 bases and J gave up 8 bases; unmatched junction bases: 8. The germline gives CDR1 SGHDT, CDR2 YYEEEE. The CDR3: CASSQPGQGPEKLFF. CDR3 nucleotide sequence: TGTGCCAGCAGCCAACCGGGACAGGGGCCCGAAAAACTGTTTTTT. The whole variable domain, remainder taken from reference TRBV5-6 and TRBJ1-4, is DAGVTQSPTHLIKTRGQQVTLRCSPKSGHDTVSWYQQALGQGPQFIFQYYEEEERQRGNFPDRFSGHQFPNYSSELNVNALLLGDSALYLCASSQPGQGPEKLFFGSGTQLSVL.

The count of this clonotype is one. One end of the junction is discordant with germline, which a read error may explain. The J gene is TRBJ2-7, the V gene TRBV28, with a weak D call TRBD1 (5 bases). CDR1 is MDHEN and CDR2 is SYDVKM in the germline V gene. The CDR3 runs 16 residues. The CDR3, as DNA: TGTGCCAGCAGTCCCTATCTACAGGTCAACTCCTACGGGCAGTACTTC. Its translation: CASSPYLQVNSYGQYF.

The chain has TRBV12-3 or TRBV12-4 and TRBJ2-2, with D perhaps TRBD2 (6 bases). V was trimmed by 5 bases and J by 5 bases, leaving 12 bases between them. The CDR3 contains 14 residues. CDR3 residues: CASSLGSGTGELFF. The CDR3 DNA follows: TGTGCCAGCAGTCTAGGAAGCGGGACCGGGGAGCTGTTTTTT.

This sequence joins TRBV9 and TRBJ2-1; 7 bases match TRBD2. The V gene's germline CDR1 is SGDLS and CDR2 YYNGEE. J gave up 2 bases and V 3 bases, and 11 bases lay outside the gene matches. This CDR3 is built from 17 residues. CDR3 sequence reads: CASSAPLAGATYNEQFF. The CDR3 bases are TGTGCCAGCAGCGCCCCTTTGGCGGGAGCGACCTACAATGAGCAGTTCTTC.

A few counts support this clonotype. V and J are TRBV7-9 and TRBJ1-2, with 7 bases aligning to TRBD1. The CDR3 has 11 residues. CDR1 and CDR2 (germline): SEHNR, FQNEAQ (reference sequence). V lost 8 bases and J lost 8; bases outside the gene matches: 5. In DNA, the CDR3 is TGTGCCAGCCAGGGGGATATAGGCTACACCTTC. Translated, it gives CASQGDIGYTF.

This chain connects TRBV4-2 to TRBJ2-7; tentative D call: TRBD1 (5 bases). Near its end, the DNA agrees better with TRBJ2-5, so the J call may be wrong. Germline CDR1 reads LGHNA; CDR2 reads YNFKEQ. The CDR3 is 14 residues long. The CDR3: CASSQDQGMETQYF. CDR3 bases: TGTGCCAGCAGCCAAGATCAGGGAATGGAGACCCAGTACTTC.

Here the CDR3 DNA reads TGCGCCAGCAGCCAACCCGGGAGGCTCAATGAGCAGTTCTTC. Encoded protein: CASSQPGRLNEQFF. The chain couples TRBV4-3 to TRBJ2-1; 7 bases map to TRBD2. CDR1 LGHNA and CDR2 YSLEER come from the germline V gene. Trimming cost V 2 bases and J 6 bases; bases outside gene matches: 4. This CDR3 region has 14 residues.

This chain uses TRBV12-3 or TRBV12-4 with TRBJ2-5, with TRBD2 as a possible D gene (6 bases). CDR3 size: 14 residues. With 4 bases removed from V and 5 bases from J, the gap between germline ends came to 14 bases. The CDR3, as DNA: TGTGCCAGCAGTTCCCTAGCGCCGTGGGAGACCCAGTACTTC. Its protein product is CASSSLAPWETQYF.

The V call is TRBV28, the J call TRBJ2-7; 9 nucleotides match TRBD2. The V segment lost 4 bases and the J segment 5 bases; nucleotides outside the gene matches: 3. CDR3 length equals 13 residues. Per germline, CDR1 MDHEN and CDR2 SYDVKM. CDR3 DNA: TGTGCCAGCAGTTCGGCGGGGGGGCACGAGCAGTACTTC. It specifies CASSSAGGHEQYF.

The chain combines TRBV6-5 with TRBJ2-5; D is unclear. The V end lost 10 bases, the J end lost 11 bases, and 26 bases lay between the germline ends. Germline V gene data show CDR1 as MNHEY and CDR2 as SVGAGI. The CDR3 runs to 14 residues. The CDR3 DNA follows: TGTGCCACACACCGTCAGCGCTCAGGCAATGAGCAGTACTTC. It translates to CATHRQRSGNEQYF.

This sequence joins TRBV7-9 and TRBJ1-5; the match to TRBD1 covers 7 bases. The germline V gene encodes CDR1 SEHNR and CDR2 FQNEAQ (reference sequence). The CDR3 sequence is 16 residues long. The ends lost 5 bases at V and 3 bases at J; junction bases unmatched: 10. The DNA of the CDR3 is TGTGCCAGCAGCCTAACCGGGACAGTAGACAATCAGCCCCAGCATTTT. It encodes CASSLTGTVDNQPQHF.

The J gene is TRBJ2-5, the V gene TRBV28; a weak D match, TRBD2 (6 bases). Germline values: CDR1 MDHEN, CDR2 SYDVKM. Trimming shortened V by 3 bases and J by 4 bases, and 12 bases separated the two germline ends. The CDR3 spans 14 residues. Here the CDR3 DNA reads TGTGCCAGCAGTTTTTTGCCGGGAGTAGAGACCCAGTACTTC. Amino acids: CASSFLPGVETQYF.

This clonotype has more than one count but fewer than ten. This sequence joins TRBV9 and TRBJ1-4; D gene uncertain. Germline CDR1 is SGDLS and CDR2 is YYNGEE. This CDR3 has 14 amino acids. V lost 0 bases and J lost 6, with 9 bases in between. CDR3: CASSVAGKDEKLFF. For the CDR3, the DNA is TGTGCCAGCAGCGTAGCGGGGAAAGATGAAAAACTGTTTTTT.

The V gene is TRBV4-3, the J gene TRBJ2-1; no reliable D call. The CDR3 length is 14 residues. Germline V gene data show CDR1 as LGHNA and CDR2 as YSLEER. V was shortened by 0 bases and J by 7 bases, with 10 bases between the two germline ends. CDR3 nucleotides: TGCGCCAGCAGCCAAGATACCAGTCGGAATGAGCAGTTCTTC. Translation gives CASSQDTSRNEQFF.

The CDR3 loop reads CASSEGTGGFRQFF. CDR3 nucleotides: TGTGCCAGCAGCGAAGGGACAGGGGGGTTTAGGCAGTTCTTC. The rearrangement uses TRBV7-2 and TRBJ2-1; 11 nucleotides match TRBD1. CDR3 length: 14 amino acids. Germline CDR1 SGHTA, CDR2 FQGNSA. V lost 5 bases to trimming and J lost 12 bases; unmatched junction nucleotides: 9.

This clonotype was detected a few times. The chain links TRBV18 to TRBJ2-4; 8 bases are a match to TRBD2. The J call may be faulty, since TRBJ2-7 better matches the DNA end. The CDR3 contains 14 residues. CDR1 and CDR2 from the germline V gene are KGHSH and LQKENI. CDR3 sequence reads: CASSPSGMGYEQYF. The CDR3 bases are TGTGCCAGCTCACCTAGCGGGATGGGCTACGAGCAGTACTTC.

This chain connects TRBV3-1 to TRBJ2-7; D uncertain. The V gene's germline CDR1 is LGHDT and CDR2 YNNKEL (reference sequence). V was shortened by 1 base and J by 7 bases, with 8 bases between the two germline ends. The CDR3 is 12 residues long. In nucleotides, the CDR3 is TGTGCCAGCAGCCAAGTGACCTTTGAGCAGTACTTC. It translates to CASSQVTFEQYF.

This clonotype was counted a few times. The chain joins TRBV15 to TRBJ2-1; possibly TRBD1 or TRBD2 for D (6 bases each). This CDR3 region has 14 residues. The V end was cut by 8 bases, the J end by 6 bases, with 17 bases between. Germline V CDR1 and CDR2: LNHNV, YYDKDF (reference sequence). CDR3 DNA sequence: TGTGCCACCCGGGCGGGACAAGCCCCCAATGAGCAGTTCTTC. Translation: CATRAGQAPNEQFF.

This clonotype was seen a handful of times. The rearrangement uses TRBV10-3 and TRBJ1-1, with 7 nucleotides matching TRBD1. The V gene end was trimmed by 11 bases and the J gene end by 4 bases; junction bases not matched to a gene: 13. The CDR3 loop spans 14 amino acids. Germline values: CDR1 ENHRY, CDR2 SYGVKD. In DNA, the CDR3 is TGTGCCTCGGAACCCGTCCAGGGGGGCACTGAAGCTTTCTTT. This translates into CASEPVQGGTEAFF.